Detailed here is one TCR beta chain. Its antigen specificity is not known. Within one base of it there is no much larger clone, and no base qualities were kept. Participants in the prospective study were enrolled through a virtual design, were aged about 18 to 100 years, and lived in 24 United States geographic areas. Cohort assignment in the prospective study relied on participant-reported clinical history from a screening survey and a study questionnaire. Recovered participants in ImmuneRACE Cohort 3 were defined by two consecutive negative NP/OP PCR tests, clearance by a healthcare professional, or resolution of symptoms. Each participant in the prospective study had whole blood, serum and a nasopharyngeal or oropharyngeal swab collected by mobile phlebotomists. Over an approximately 2-month period, participants in the prospective study had the option of providing additional blood draws and questionnaires. Prospective study blood samples were shipped either frozen or at room temperature before DNA extraction.

This entry is derived from a study of blood T cell repertoires in COVID-19 (dated by TCRdb to 2020 to 2022). In the study overall: Samples covering the acute and convalescent phases of COVID-19 were provided by collaborators in the United States, Italy and Spain. Where available, HLA class I and class II types were taken from metadata supplied by the sample provider and were not determined by assay-based typing. Nearly every sample came with metadata listing a de-identified subject ID, COVID-19 status, age in years and sex. The repertoires were made available in a free public database intended to serve as a resource for research on the immune response to SARS-CoV-2. The material from the prospective study consisted of cDNA or gDNA derived from T cells, B-cell-depleted T cells, or PBMCs. Deeply sampled blood TCRbeta repertoires from subjects exposed to, actively infected with, or recovered from COVID-19 were included in the dataset. The samples were drawn from two sources: the first 160 participants of the ongoing ImmuneRACE study, and 1,254 subjects contributed by 6 global collaborators. Results the study describes overall, beyond this receptor: The quantity of clinical and demographic metadata differed by source and by participant and was supplied without curation.

TCRbeta CDR3 regions were amplified from genomic DNA using the immunoSEQ Assay, a bias-controlled multiplex PCR. The study's processing was this. The number of nucleated cells in each sample was estimated by amplification of reference gene primers within the assay. To quantify the absolute abundance of each unique TCRbeta CDR3 rearrangement, sequence reads were collapsed and filtered. Productive Simpson clonality was computed per sample as the square root of Simpson's diversity index over productive rearrangements. TCRdb retrieved this table from immuneACCESS and kept in-frame rearrangements only. Not all clones are present; in checked studies, unresolved V genes account for under half, and no reason is known for the remainder. The DNA gave D and trimming, while V, J and clone size come from that table. Counted in this sample were fewer than 200,000 clones; just over 85% of them appeared once. About 8.4% of the sample comes from the top ten.

The sequencing input was PBMCs or T cells enriched from blood (not recorded which). This sequence was found in a woman aged 18-29 years who had recovered from COVID-19.

The sequenced DNA: TGCGCCAGCAGCTTTTCACATACCGGGACAGGGGGCCACGAGCAGTACTTC. Translation gives CASSFSHTGTGGHEQYF. The V and J segments used are TRBV5-1 and TRBJ2-7; 12 middle bases align to TRBD1. The germline V gene yields SGHRS for CDR1 and YFSETQ for CDR2. V ends up 2 bases short and J 5 bases short, with an unmatched junction base count of 11. The CDR3, cysteine through phenylalanine, is 17 amino acids long. Only the CDR3 part of the read is kept: 51 bases, read in frame from the first base.